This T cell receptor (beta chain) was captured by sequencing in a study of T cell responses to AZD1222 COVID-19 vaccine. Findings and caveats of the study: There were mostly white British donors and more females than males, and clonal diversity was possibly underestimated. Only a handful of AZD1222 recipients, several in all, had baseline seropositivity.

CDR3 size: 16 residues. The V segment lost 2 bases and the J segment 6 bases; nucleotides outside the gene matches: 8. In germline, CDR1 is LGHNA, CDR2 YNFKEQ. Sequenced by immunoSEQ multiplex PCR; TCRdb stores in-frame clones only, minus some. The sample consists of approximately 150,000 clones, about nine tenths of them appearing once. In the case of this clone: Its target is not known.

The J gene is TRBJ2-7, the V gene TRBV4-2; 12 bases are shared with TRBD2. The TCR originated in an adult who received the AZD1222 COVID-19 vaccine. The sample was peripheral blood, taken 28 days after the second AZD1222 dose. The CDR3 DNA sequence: TGTGCCAGCAGCCAATCGCTAGCGGGGGGGCAACTCGAGCAGTACTTC. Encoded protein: CASSQSLAGGQLEQYF.